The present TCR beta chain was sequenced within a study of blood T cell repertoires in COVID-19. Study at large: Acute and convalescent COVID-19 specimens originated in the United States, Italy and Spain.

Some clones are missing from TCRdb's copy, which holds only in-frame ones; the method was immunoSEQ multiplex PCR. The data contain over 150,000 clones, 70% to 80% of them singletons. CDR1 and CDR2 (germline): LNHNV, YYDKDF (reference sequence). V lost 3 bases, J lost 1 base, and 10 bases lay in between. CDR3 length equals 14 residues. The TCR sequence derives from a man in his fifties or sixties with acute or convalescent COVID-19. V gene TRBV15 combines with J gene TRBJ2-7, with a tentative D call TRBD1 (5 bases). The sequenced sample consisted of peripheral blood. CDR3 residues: CATSRDTQSYEQYF. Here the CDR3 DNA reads TGTGCCACCAGCAGGGACACGCAGTCCTACGAGCAGTACTTC.